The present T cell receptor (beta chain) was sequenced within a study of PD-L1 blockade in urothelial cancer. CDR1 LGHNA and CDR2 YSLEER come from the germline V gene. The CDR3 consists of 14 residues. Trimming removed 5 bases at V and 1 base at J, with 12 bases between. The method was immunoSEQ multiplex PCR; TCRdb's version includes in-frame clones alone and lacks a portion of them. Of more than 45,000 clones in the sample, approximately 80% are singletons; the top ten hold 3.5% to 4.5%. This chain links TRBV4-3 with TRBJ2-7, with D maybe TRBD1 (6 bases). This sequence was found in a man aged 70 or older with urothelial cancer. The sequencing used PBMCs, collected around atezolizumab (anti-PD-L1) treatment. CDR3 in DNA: TGCGCCAGCAGCGTCGAGCAGGGGTCCTACGAGCAGTACTTC. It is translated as CASSVEQGSYEQYF.